The rows below give T cell receptor beta chains drawn from one sample of a study of T cells in Graves' hyperthyroidism and ophthalmopathy. TCRdb re-derived calls from the multiplex PCR reads in MiXCR, one entry per CDR3 protein. The sample records over 550,000 distinct CDR3 sequences, roughly 17% being singletons. The sample was blood. These receptors all come from a woman in her late teens or twenties with Graves' hyperthyroidism. Both conserved end residues are part of each CDR3. Fields, in order: clone size, CDR3 length, J gene, V gene, D gene, CDR3 DNA, CDR3 protein. D genes are given only for firm matches. Only some rows state a clone size, as once, few, many or a class for expanded clones.

. | 14 | TRBJ1-3 | TRBV11-2 | . | TGTGCCAGCAGCCCTACGTCCTCTGGAAACACCATATATTTT | CASSPTSSGNTIYF
few | 16 | TRBJ2-3 | TRBV10-3 | TRBD2 | TGTGCCGCCGGGTTGACTAGCGGGGGAGAAACAGATACGCAGTATTTT | CAAGLTSGGETDTQYF
many | 13 | TRBJ2-7 | TRBV20-1 | . | TGCAGTGCTAGGCTACGGCTAGCCTACGAGCAGTACTTC | CSARLRLAYEQYF
many | 11 | TRBJ2-1 | TRBV2 | . | TGTGCCAGCAGTGAAGGACGGAAGCAGTTCTTC | CASSEGRKQFF
many | 13 | TRBJ2-1 | TRBV18 | . | TGTGCCAGCTCACCACGTACTACCAATGAGCAGTTCTTC | CASSPRTTNEQFF
. | 16 | TRBJ2-3 | TRBV5-1 | TRBD2 | TGCGCCAGCAGCTTGGAAGTAGCGGGAGGGCCGGATACGCAGTATTTT | CASSLEVAGGPDTQYF
. | 12 | TRBJ2-4 | TRBV7-2 | . | TGTGCCAGCAGACATCCCCCGGAGGTTCAGTACTTC | CASRHPPEVQYF
. | 14 | TRBJ2-7 | TRBV6-2/TRBV6-3 | TRBD1 | TGTGCCAGCATTGAGGACAGGGGGTCCTACGAGCAGTACTTC | CASIEDRGSYEQYF
few | 16 | TRBJ1-2 | TRBV18 | TRBD1 | TGTGCCAGCTCACCATTTGGGACAGGGGTGGACTATGGCTACACCTTC | CASSPFGTGVDYGYTF
. | 16 | TRBJ1-3 | TRBV18 | TRBD1 | TGTGCCAGCTCACATTCTTCGACAGGGGCTGGAAACACCATATATTTT | CASSHSSTGAGNTIYF
few | 15 | TRBJ1-1 | TRBV24-1 | TRBD1 | TGTGCCACCAGTGATCCGGGACAGGGGAACACTGAAGCTTTCTTT | CATSDPGQGNTEAFF
many | 12 | TRBJ2-3 | TRBV28 | . | TGTGCCAGCAGTTCCGGGAGAGATACGCAGTATTTT | CASSSGRDTQYF
few | 15 | TRBJ1-2 | TRBV7-9 | . | TGTGCCAGCAGCTTCTCACGGTTGGGAGGGCCCTCGCACACCTTC | CASSFSRLGGPSHTF
many | 14 | TRBJ2-1 | TRBV12-3/TRBV12-4 | . | TGTGCCAGCAGTGCTACTGCATCGGGTCATGAGCAGTTCTTC | CASSATASGHEQFF
many | 14 | TRBJ2-3 | TRBV3-1 | . | TGTGCCAGCAGCCAACAGCTTAGCACAGATACGCAGTATTTT | CASSQQLSTDTQYF
. | 15 | TRBJ2-5 | TRBV7-8 | . | TGTGCCAGCAGCTTAGTCACCCAGTCTAGGGAGACCCAGTACTTC | CASSLVTQSRETQYF
. | 14 | TRBJ2-3 | TRBV19 | . | TGTGCCAGTAGTATAGGGGGCTGGACAGATACGCAGTATTTT | CASSIGGWTDTQYF
. | 13 | TRBJ1-2 | TRBV3-1 | . | TGTGCCAGCAGCCAACAGCGGAACTATGGCTACACCTTC | CASSQQRNYGYTF
. | 14 | TRBJ2-6 | TRBV6-1 | . | TGTGCCAGCAGAACGGAGGCTGGGGCCAACGTCCTGACTTTC | CASRTEAGANVLTF